A single sample gave rise to the 17 T cell receptor beta chains below, sequenced in a study of sequential checkpoint blockade in melanoma. This table comes from immunoSEQ multiplex PCR, and its TCRdb copy is limited to in-frame clones, with some not included. Of around 7,000 clones in the sample, 70% to 80% were seen once. The treatment: randomized to nivolumab then ipilimumab (arm A) or the reverse (arm B). The sequencing here drew on CD8+ T cells sorted from blood (inferred from file names), taken from a patient given nivolumab and ipilimumab in sequence. The origin of the receptors is a human donor with melanoma.

The chain joins TRBV6-6 to TRBJ1-1; no clear D. The V gene lost 6 bases and the J gene lost 7 bases, with 9 bases spanning the gap. This CDR3 spans 11 amino acids. Looked up from germline, CDR1 is MNHNY and CDR2 is SVGAGI (reference sequence). The CDR3 region has the DNA TGTGCCAGCAGACTGAGTGTTGAAGCTTTCTTT. Amino acid sequence: CASRLSVEAFF.

This clone turned up a few times. The rearrangement joins TRBV11-2 to TRBJ2-7; a possible D gene is TRBD2 (5 bases). The CDR3 runs 15 residues. Looked up from germline, CDR1 is SGHAT and CDR2 is FQNNGV. Between the trimmed V and J ends, which lost 5 bases and 4 bases, there was a span of 18 bases. This chain's CDR3 is CASSGLGPRGYEQYF. The CDR3 DNA follows: TGTGCCAGCAGCGGACTCGGGCCCCGAGGGTACGAGCAGTACTTC.

The V gene is TRBV5-1, the J gene TRBJ2-7; 7 bases line up with TRBD1. Per the germline V gene, CDR1 is SGHRS and CDR2 is YFSETQ. J was trimmed by 3 bases and V by 5 bases; bases with no gene match: 5. The CDR3 loop spans 13 amino acids. The CDR3 is CASSLTGFYEQYF. Here the CDR3 DNA reads TGCGCCAGCAGTTTGACAGGGTTCTACGAGCAGTACTTC.

V is TRBV6-1 and J is TRBJ1-1; D call uncertain. CDR1 and CDR2 (germline): MNHNS, SASEGT. The V gene lost 7 bases and the J gene lost 4 bases, with 16 bases spanning the gap. This CDR3 contains 14 residues. The CDR3 loop reads CASTHSYFRTEAFF. The CDR3 coding sequence is TGTGCCAGCACCCACTCGTACTTCCGCACTGAAGCTTTCTTT.

There are a few counts of this clone. The chain is built from TRBV7-9 and TRBJ1-2; D is undetermined. Trimming took 4 bases from V and 3 from J, leaving 9 bases between them. The CDR3 is 13 residues long. Germline CDR1 and CDR2: SEHNR and FQNEAQ (reference sequence). In DNA form, the CDR3 reads TGTGCCAGCAGCTCCACCGGTGACTATGGCTACACCTTC. Translated: CASSSTGDYGYTF.

For the CDR3, the DNA is TGTGCCAGCAGTATAGACCGGGACATCTGCGAGCAGTACTTC. Translation gives CASSIDRDICEQYF. The rearrangement uses TRBV28 and TRBJ2-7, with D perhaps TRBD1 (6 bases). Trimming removed 5 bases from V and 6 bases from J, with 17 bases in between. The CDR3 runs 14 residues. From germline, CDR1 is MDHEN and CDR2 SYDVKM.

This chain uses TRBV9 with TRBJ2-3; D perhaps matches TRBD2 (6 bases). This CDR3 has 15 residues. Germline V gene lookup returns CDR1 SGDLS and CDR2 YYNGEE. The V end was cut by 0 bases, the J end by 2 bases, with 10 bases between. The CDR3 loop is CASSVEGRITDTQYF. Here the CDR3 DNA reads TGTGCCAGCAGCGTAGAAGGGAGGATCACAGATACGCAGTATTTT. The whole variable domain, filled in from reference TRBV9 and TRBJ2-3, reads DSGVTQTPKHLITATGQRVTLRCSPRSGDLSVYWYQQSLDQGLQFLIQYYNGEERAKGNILERFSAQQFPDLHSELNLSSLELGDSALYFCASSVEGRITDTQYFGPGTRLTVL.

The chain links TRBV27 to TRBJ1-4; 7 bases line up with TRBD1. The ends lost 5 bases at V and 8 bases at J; junction bases unmatched: 11. The V gene's germline CDR1 is MNHEY and CDR2 SMNVEV (reference sequence). This CDR3 spans 15 amino acids. The CDR3 protein is CASSMNRGVEEKLFF. As DNA, the CDR3 is TGTGCCAGCAGTATGAACAGGGGCGTGGAGGAAAAACTGTTTTTT.

A remark on this clone: The junction shows a germline mismatch at one end, possibly a read error. The chain uses TRBV15 and TRBJ1-4; D gene uncertain. The CDR3 length is 14 residues. The germline V gene has CDR1 LNHNV and CDR2 YYDKDF (reference sequence). The CDR3 DNA reads as TGTGCCACCAGCAGAGACCCGGGAATCGAAAAACTGCTTTTT. This translates into CATSRDPGIEKLLF.

The chain combines TRBV4-1 with TRBJ1-1, with D hard to call. The CDR3 has 17 amino acids. The germline V and J ends were trimmed by 3 bases and 0 bases, with 17 bases remaining between them. CDR1 and CDR2 (germline): MGHRA, YSYEKL. CDR3 residues: CASSQEGRGVMNTEAFF. CDR3 coding DNA: TGCGCCAGCAGCCAGGAGGGCCGTGGGGTGATGAACACTGAAGCTTTCTTT.

The chain uses TRBV11-2 and TRBJ2-1; D not certain. V was trimmed by 4 bases and J by 4 bases, leaving 8 bases between them. Germline CDR1 and CDR2: SGHAT and FQNNGV. The CDR3 sequence is 13 residues long. This CDR3 is CASSSPYYNEQFF. CDR3 DNA sequence: TGTGCCAGCAGCTCCCCCTATTACAATGAGCAGTTCTTC. Drawing the rest from reference TRBV11-2 and TRBJ2-1, the complete variable domain is EAGVAQSPRYKIIEKRQSVAFWCNPISGHATLYWYQQILGQGPKLLIQFQNNGVVDDSQLPKDRFSAERLKGVDSTLKIQPAKLEDSAVYLCASSSPYYNEQFFGPGTRLTVL.

This clone has only one observation. The rearrangement joins TRBV5-1 to TRBJ2-7, with D possibly matching TRBD2 (6 bases). Looked up from germline, CDR1 is SGHRS and CDR2 is YFSETQ. There are 12 residues in the CDR3. Trimming removed 1 base from V and 12 bases from J, with 14 bases in between. CDR3: CASSLSGLGAYF. CDR3 DNA sequence: TGCGCCAGCAGCTTGAGCGGGCTCGGGGCGTACTTC.

This clone was observed a handful of times. The J gene is TRBJ2-7, the V gene TRBV5-4; TRBD2 agrees at 14 bases. The V segment lost 5 bases and the J segment 4 bases; nucleotides outside the gene matches: 8. The CDR3 runs 16 residues. From germline, CDR1 is SGHNT and CDR2 YYREEE (reference sequence). The CDR3 spells CASSPGTSGSVYEQYF. Here the CDR3 DNA reads TGTGCCAGCAGTCCCGGGACTAGCGGGAGTGTATACGAGCAGTACTTC.

This clone is deemed medium-sized. The chain combines TRBV11-2 with TRBJ2-1, with a weak D call TRBD2 (5 bases). V lost 1 base to trimming and J lost 10 bases, with 14 bases between them. Germline V gene sequence: CDR1 SGHAT, CDR2 FQNNGV. The CDR3 is made up of 14 amino acids. CDR3 in amino acids: CASSLAPQSGEQFF. For the CDR3, the DNA is TGTGCCAGCAGCTTAGCACCCCAAAGCGGAGAGCAGTTCTTC.

The chain uses TRBV7-8 and TRBJ2-3, with 8 bases identical to TRBD2. The J segment lost 3 bases and the V segment lost 1 base, leaving 12 bases of the junction unmatched. Germline CDR1 is SGHVS and CDR2 is FQNEAQ. The CDR3 totals 18 residues. The CDR3 loop reads CASSLELSGGPSTDTQYF. The CDR3 nucleotides are TGTGCCAGCAGCTTAGAGTTGTCGGGAGGGCCCTCAACAGATACGCAGTATTTT.

V usage is TRBV23-1 and J usage is TRBJ2-1, with D tentatively TRBD1 (6 bases). TRBV23-1 is designated an ORF whose function remains uncertain. CDR3 length equals 16 residues. V lost 0 bases and J lost 4, with 13 bases in between. CDR3 region: CASSQSGTPKYNEQFF. In DNA form, the CDR3 reads TGCGCCAGCAGTCAATCGGGGACACCTAAATACAATGAGCAGTTCTTC.

The genes are TRBV6-1 and TRBJ2-7; D not resolved. The CDR3 covers 13 residues. Germline CDR1 is MNHNS and CDR2 is SASEGT. V was cut by 8 bases and J by 3 bases, with 14 bases left in between. CDR3 bases: TGTGCCAGCCTATCGACACTTATCTACGAGCAGTACTTC. This translates into CASLSTLIYEQYF.